A selection of T cell receptor beta chains follows, all from one sample in a study of blood T cell repertoires in COVID-19. Libraries were prepared by immunoSEQ multiplex PCR; TCRdb keeps only in-frame clonotypes and omits some of them. The sample holds roughly 150,000 clones, 83% seen once. Sequencing was done on a sample of peripheral blood. Receptors were obtained from an elderly woman with acute or convalescent COVID-19. CDR3s include the opening cysteine and the closing phenylalanine or tryptophan. The order of the fields is V gene, clone size, J gene, D gene, CDR3 DNA, CDR3 protein. D genes are given only for firm matches. Rows give clone size only sometimes, using once, few, many, or a class for an expanded clone.

>TRBV28|NA|TRBJ1-2|NA
TGTGCCAGCAGCCAGGGGCAATATGGCTACACCTTC
CASSQGQYGYTF
>TRBV11-2|NA|TRBJ1-2|NA
TGTGCCAGCGGCCAGTTGGGAGGGAAAGGCTACACCTTC
CASGQLGGKGYTF
>TRBV30|NA|TRBJ2-5|NA
TGTGCCTGGAGTATTGGCTCCCTGCAAGAGACCCAGTACTTC
CAWSIGSLQETQYF
>TRBV7-2|once|TRBJ2-1|TRBD1
TGTGCCAGCAGTGAAGGGACAGGGGCAATCGATGAGCAGTTCTTC
CASSEGTGAIDEQFF
>TRBV28|few|TRBJ2-5|NA
TGTGCCAGCAAGGACAGTATAGTACAAGAGACCCAGTACTTC
CASKDSIVQETQYF
>TRBV27|NA|TRBJ2-3|TRBD2
TGTGCCAGCAGTTTATCGGGACTAGTGTTGGGAACGGATACGCAGTATTTT
CASSLSGLVLGTDTQYF
>TRBV5-4|NA|TRBJ2-7|NA
TGTGCCAGCAGGCCAGGACTGATGGACTACGAGCAGTACTTC
CASRPGLMDYEQYF
>TRBV6-6|few|TRBJ1-5|TRBD1
TGTGCCAGCTCCTACAGGGGGCTTGGTCAGCCCCAGCATTTT
CASSYRGLGQPQHF
>TRBV9|NA|TRBJ1-3|NA
TGTGCCAGCAGCGGAGAGGGTTCAGCAATCTCTGGAAACACCATATATTTT
CASSGEGSAISGNTIYF
>TRBV5-4|NA|TRBJ2-2|TRBD2
TGTGCCAGCAGCTTGATCGGCGGGGGGAACACCGGGGAGCTGTTTTTT
CASSLIGGGNTGELFF
>TRBV5-4|NA|TRBJ1-4|TRBD1
TGTGCCAGCAGCTTAGACAGGGGGACAATTGAAAAACTGTTTTTT
CASSLDRGTIEKLFF
>TRBV7-9|NA|TRBJ1-1|NA
TGTGCCAGCAGCTTCACGGCAGGAATCGGCACTGAAGCTTTCTTT
CASSFTAGIGTEAFF
>TRBV7-9|NA|TRBJ2-5|TRBD1
TGTGCCAGCACCTTGTGGGGGACAGGGCTCCAAGAGACCCAGTACTTC
CASTLWGTGLQETQYF
>TRBV10-3|NA|TRBJ2-1|TRBD2
TGTGCCATCAGTGGGTCAGCGGGGGGCGGCCCCTACAATGAGCAGTTCTTC
CAISGSAGGGPYNEQFF
>TRBV4-2|NA|TRBJ2-2|NA
TGTGCCAGCAGCCAAGCCTCAGGGCCCGCGAACACCGGGGAGCTGTTTTTT
CASSQASGPANTGELFF
>TRBV7-2|NA|TRBJ2-1|NA
TGTGCCAGCAGCTTAGCGGCTCACAATGAGCAGTTCTTC
CASSLAAHNEQFF
>TRBV3-1/TRBV3-2|NA|TRBJ2-7|NA
TGTGCCAGCAGCCAAGATAAGGAGCCACTTTCCGCCGAGCAGTACTTC
CASSQDKEPLSAEQYF
>TRBV5-1|once|TRBJ1-6|NA
TGCGCCAGCAGCTTGGGGCAGGGGATGGATAATTCACCCCTCCACTTT
CASSLGQGMDNSPLHF